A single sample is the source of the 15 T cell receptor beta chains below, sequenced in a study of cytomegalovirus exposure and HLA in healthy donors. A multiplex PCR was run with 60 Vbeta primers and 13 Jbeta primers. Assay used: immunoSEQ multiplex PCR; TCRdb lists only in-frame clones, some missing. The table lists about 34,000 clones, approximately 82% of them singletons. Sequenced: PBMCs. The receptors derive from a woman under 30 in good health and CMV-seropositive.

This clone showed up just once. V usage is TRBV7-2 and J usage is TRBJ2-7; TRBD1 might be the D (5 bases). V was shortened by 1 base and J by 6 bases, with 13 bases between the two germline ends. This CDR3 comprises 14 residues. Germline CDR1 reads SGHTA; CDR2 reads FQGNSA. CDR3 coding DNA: TGTGCCAGCAGCTTAGGGCAGGGTGGCGTCGAGCAGTACTTC. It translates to CASSLGQGGVEQYF.

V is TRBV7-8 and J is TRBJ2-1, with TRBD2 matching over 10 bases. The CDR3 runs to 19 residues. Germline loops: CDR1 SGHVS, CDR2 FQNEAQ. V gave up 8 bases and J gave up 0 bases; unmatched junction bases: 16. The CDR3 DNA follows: TGTGCCAGCTGCCCGTTTATAGCGGGGGGTTTAAGCTCCTACAATGAGCAGTTCTTC. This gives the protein CASCPFIAGGLSSYNEQFF.

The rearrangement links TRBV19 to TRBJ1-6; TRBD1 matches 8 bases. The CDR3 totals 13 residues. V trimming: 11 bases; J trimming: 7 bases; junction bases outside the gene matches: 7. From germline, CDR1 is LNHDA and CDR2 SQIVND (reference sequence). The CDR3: CAAGTGGNSPLHF. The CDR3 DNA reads TGTGCCGCCGGTACAGGGGGAAATTCACCCCTCCACTTT.

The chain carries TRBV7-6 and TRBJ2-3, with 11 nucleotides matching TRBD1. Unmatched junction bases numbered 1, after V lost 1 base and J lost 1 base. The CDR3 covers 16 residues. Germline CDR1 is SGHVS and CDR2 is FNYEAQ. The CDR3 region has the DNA TGTGCCAGCAGCTTAGGGACAGGGGGCGGCACAGATACGCAGTATTTT. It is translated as CASSLGTGGGTDTQYF.

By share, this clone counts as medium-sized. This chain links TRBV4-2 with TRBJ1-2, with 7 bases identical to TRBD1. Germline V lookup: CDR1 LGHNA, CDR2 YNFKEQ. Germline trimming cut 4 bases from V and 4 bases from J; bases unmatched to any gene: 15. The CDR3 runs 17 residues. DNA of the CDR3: TGTGCCAGCAGCCCACTACAAGATGATCCAGGGGGCTATGGCTACACCTTC. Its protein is CASSPLQDDPGGYGYTF.

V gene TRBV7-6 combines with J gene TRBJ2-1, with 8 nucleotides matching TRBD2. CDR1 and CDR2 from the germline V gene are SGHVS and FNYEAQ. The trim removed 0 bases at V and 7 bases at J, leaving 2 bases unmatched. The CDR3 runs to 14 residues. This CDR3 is CASSLARGGNEQFF. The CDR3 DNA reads TGTGCCAGCAGCTTAGCACGGGGGGGGAATGAGCAGTTCTTC.

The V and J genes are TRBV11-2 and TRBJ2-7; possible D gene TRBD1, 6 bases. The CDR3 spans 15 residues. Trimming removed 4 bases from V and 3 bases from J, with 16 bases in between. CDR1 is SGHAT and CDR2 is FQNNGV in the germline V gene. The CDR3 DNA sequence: TGTGCCAGCAGCTCGGCCCCCCAGGGGAACTACGAGCAGTACTTC. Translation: CASSSAPQGNYEQYF. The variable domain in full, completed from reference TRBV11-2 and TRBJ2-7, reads EAGVAQSPRYKIIEKRQSVAFWCNPISGHATLYWYQQILGQGPKLLIQFQNNGVVDDSQLPKDRFSAERLKGVDSTLKIQPAKLEDSAVYLCASSSAPQGNYEQYFGPGTRLTVT.

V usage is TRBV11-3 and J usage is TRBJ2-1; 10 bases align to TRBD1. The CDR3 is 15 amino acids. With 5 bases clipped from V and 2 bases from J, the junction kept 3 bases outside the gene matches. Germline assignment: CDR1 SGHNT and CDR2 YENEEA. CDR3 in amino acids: CASSPGQGAYNEQFF. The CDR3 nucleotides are TGTGCCAGCAGCCCTGGACAGGGGGCCTACAATGAGCAGTTCTTC.

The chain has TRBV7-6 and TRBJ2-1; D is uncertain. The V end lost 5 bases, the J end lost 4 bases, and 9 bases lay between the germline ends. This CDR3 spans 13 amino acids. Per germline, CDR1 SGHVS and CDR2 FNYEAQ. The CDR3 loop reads CASSNQRYNEQFF. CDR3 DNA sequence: TGTGCCAGCAGCAATCAGCGATACAATGAGCAGTTCTTC.

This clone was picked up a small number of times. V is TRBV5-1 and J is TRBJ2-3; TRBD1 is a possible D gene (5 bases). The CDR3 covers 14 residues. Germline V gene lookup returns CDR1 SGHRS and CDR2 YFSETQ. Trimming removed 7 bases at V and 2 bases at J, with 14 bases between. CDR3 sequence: CASRLGQYTDTQYF. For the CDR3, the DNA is TGCGCCAGCCGACTGGGGCAGTACACAGATACGCAGTATTTT.

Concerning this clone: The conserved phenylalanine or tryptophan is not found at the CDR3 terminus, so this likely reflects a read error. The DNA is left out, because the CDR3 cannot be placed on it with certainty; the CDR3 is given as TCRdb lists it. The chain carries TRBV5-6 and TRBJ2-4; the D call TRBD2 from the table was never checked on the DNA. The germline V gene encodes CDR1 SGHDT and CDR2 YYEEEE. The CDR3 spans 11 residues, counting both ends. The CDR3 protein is CASSLGESVSG.

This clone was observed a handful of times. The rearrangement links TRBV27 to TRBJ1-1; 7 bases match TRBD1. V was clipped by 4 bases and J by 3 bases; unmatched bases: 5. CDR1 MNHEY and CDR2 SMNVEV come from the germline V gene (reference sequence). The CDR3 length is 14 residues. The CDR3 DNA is TGTGCCAGCAGTTCAGGGGGTGGTGACACTGAAGCTTTCTTT. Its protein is CASSSGGGDTEAFF.

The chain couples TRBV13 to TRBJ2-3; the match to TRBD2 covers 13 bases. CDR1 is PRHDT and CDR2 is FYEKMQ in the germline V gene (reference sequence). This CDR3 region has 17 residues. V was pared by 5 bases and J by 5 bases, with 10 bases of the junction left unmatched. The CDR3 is CASSHLTSGGSGDTQYF. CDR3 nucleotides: TGTGCCAGCAGCCACTTGACTAGCGGGGGGTCGGGAGATACGCAGTATTTT. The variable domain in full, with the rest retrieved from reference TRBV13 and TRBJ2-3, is AAGVIQSPRHLIKEKRETATLKCYPIPRHDTVYWYQQGPGQDPQFLISFYEKMQSDKGSIPDRFSAQQFSDYHSELNMSSLELGDSALYFCASSHLTSGGSGDTQYFGPGTRLTVL.

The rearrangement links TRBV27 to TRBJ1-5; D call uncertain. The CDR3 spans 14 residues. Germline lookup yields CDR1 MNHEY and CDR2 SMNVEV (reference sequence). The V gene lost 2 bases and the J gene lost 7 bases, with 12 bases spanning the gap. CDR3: CASSLRGGGQPQHF. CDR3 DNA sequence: TGTGCCAGCAGTTTACGCGGAGGAGGGCAGCCCCAGCATTTT.

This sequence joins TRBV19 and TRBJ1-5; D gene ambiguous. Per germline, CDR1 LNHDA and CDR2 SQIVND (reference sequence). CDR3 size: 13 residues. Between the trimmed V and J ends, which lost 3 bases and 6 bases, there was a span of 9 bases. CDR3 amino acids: CASSISAGQPQHF. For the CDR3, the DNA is TGTGCCAGTAGTATCTCCGCAGGTCAGCCCCAGCATTTT.